This TCR beta chain was recovered during a study of preoperative IRX-2 immunotherapy in early breast cancer. Treatment defined: preoperative locoregional IRX-2 cytokine immunotherapy. Germline CDR1 and CDR2: KGHSH and LQKENI. Trimming took 6 bases from V and 3 from J, leaving 8 bases between them. The CDR3 has 13 residues. Sequenced by immunoSEQ multiplex PCR; TCRdb stores in-frame clones only, minus some. The repertoire holds roughly 93,000 clones, with approximately 90% as singletons. J is TRBJ2-2 and V is TRBV18, with D hard to call. The sequence came from a human donor with breast cancer. The starting material was tumor tissue, obtained after IRX-2 immunotherapy. The CDR3: CASSRTHTGELFF. The CDR3 DNA sequence: TGTGCCAGCTCCCGCACCCACACCGGGGAGCTGTTTTTT.